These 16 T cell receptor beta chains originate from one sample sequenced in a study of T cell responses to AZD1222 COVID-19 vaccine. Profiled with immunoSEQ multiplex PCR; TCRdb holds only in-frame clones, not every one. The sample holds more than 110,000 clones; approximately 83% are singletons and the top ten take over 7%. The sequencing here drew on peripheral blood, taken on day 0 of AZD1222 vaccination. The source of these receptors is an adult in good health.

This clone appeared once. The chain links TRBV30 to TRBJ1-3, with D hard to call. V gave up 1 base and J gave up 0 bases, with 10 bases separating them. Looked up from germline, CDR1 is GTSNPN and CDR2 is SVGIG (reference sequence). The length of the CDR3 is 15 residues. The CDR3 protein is CAWSGLTFSGNTIYF. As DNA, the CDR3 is TGTGCCTGGAGTGGTCTTACCTTCTCTGGAAACACCATATATTTT.

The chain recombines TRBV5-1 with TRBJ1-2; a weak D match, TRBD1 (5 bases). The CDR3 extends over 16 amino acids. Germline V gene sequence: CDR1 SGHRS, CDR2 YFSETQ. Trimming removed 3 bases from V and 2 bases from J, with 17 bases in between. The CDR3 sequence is CASSYTPTGVNYGYTF. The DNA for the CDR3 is TGCGCCAGCAGCTACACCCCAACGGGGGTAAACTATGGCTACACCTTC.

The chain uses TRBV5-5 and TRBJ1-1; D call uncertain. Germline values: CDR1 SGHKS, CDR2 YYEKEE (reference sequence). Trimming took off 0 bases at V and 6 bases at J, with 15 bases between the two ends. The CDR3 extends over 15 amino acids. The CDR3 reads CASSLVFPVWAEAFF. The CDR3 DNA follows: TGTGCCAGCAGCTTGGTCTTCCCCGTTTGGGCTGAAGCTTTCTTT.

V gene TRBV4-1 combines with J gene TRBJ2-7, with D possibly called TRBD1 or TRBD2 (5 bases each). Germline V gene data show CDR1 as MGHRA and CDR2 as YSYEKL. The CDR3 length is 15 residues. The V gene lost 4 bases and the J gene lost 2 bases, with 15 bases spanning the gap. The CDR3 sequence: CASSRDPHGTYEQYF. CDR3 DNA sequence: TGCGCCAGCAGCCGGGACCCTCATGGAACCTACGAGCAGTACTTC.

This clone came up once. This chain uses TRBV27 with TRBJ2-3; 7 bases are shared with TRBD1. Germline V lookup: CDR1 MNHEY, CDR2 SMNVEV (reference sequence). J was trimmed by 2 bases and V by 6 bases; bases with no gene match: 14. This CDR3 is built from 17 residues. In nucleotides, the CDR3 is TGTGCCAGCAGCCTTACCACAGGGGCCCTACTCACAGATACGCAGTATTTT. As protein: CASSLTTGALLTDTQYF.

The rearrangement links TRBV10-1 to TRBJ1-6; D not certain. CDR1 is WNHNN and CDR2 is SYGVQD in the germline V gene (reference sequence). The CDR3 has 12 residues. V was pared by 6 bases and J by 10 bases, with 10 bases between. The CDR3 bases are TGCGCCAGCAGCCCTGTTGGATCACCCCTCCACTTT. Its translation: CASSPVGSPLHF.

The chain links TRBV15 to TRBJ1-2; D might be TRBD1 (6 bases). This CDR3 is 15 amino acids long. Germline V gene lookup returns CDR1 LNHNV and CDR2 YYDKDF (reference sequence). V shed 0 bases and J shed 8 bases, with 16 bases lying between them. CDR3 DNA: TGTGCCACCAGCAGAGAAGGCGCAGGGGCTGGGGGCTACACCTTC. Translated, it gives CATSREGAGAGGYTF. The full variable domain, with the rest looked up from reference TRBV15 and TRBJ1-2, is DAMVIQNPRYQVTQFGKPVTLSCSQTLNHNVMYWYQQKSSQAPKLLFHYYDKDFNNEADTPDNFQSRRPNTSFCFLDIRSPGLGDTAMYLCATSREGAGAGGYTFGSGTRLTVV.

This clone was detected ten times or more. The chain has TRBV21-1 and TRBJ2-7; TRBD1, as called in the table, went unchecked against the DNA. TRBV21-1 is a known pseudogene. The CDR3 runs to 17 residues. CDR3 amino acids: CASSKAFTGGHSYEQYF. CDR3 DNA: TGTGCCAGCAGCAAAGCGTTTACAGGGGGTCATTCATACGAGCAGTACTTC.

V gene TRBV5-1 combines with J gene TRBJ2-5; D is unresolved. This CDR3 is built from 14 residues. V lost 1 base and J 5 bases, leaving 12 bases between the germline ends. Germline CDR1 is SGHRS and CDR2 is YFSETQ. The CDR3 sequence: CASSLNGNRETQYF. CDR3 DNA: TGCGCCAGCAGCTTGAATGGGAATCGGGAGACCCAGTACTTC.

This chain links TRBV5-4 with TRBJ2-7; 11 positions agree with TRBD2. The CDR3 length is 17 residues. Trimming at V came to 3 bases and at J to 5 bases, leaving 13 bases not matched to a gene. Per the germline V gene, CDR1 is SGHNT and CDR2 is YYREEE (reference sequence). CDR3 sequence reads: CASSSLARLAGSNEQYF. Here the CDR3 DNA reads TGTGCCAGCAGCTCCCTCGCACGACTAGCGGGATCCAACGAGCAGTACTTC.

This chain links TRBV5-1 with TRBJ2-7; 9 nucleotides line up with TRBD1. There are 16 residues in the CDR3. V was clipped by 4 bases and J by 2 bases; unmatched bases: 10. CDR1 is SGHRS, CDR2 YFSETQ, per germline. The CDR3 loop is CASSGYGTGSPYEQYF. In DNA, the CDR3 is TGCGCCAGCAGCGGCTACGGGACAGGGTCCCCCTACGAGCAGTACTTC. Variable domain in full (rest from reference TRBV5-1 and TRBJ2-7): KAGVTQTPRYLIKTRGQQVTLSCSPISGHRSVSWYQQTPGQGLQFLFEYFSETQRNKGNFPGRFSGRQFSNSRSEMNVSTLELGDSALYLCASSGYGTGSPYEQYFGPGTRLTVT.

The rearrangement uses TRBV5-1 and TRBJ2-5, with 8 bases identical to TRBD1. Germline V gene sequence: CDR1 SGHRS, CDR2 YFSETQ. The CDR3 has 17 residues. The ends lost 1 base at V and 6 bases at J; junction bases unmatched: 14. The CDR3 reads CASSLSLTGQGLKTQYF. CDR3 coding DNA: TGCGCCAGCAGCTTGAGCCTTACAGGACAGGGTTTGAAGACCCAGTACTTC. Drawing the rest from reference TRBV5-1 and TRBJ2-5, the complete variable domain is KAGVTQTPRYLIKTRGQQVTLSCSPISGHRSVSWYQQTPGQGLQFLFEYFSETQRNKGNFPGRFSGRQFSNSRSEMNVSTLELGDSALYLCASSLSLTGQGLKTQYFGPGTRLLVL.

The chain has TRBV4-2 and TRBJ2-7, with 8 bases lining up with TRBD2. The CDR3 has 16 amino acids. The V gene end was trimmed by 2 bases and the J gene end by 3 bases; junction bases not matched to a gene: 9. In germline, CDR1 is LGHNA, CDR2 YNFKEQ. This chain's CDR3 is CASSQRDGGAIYEQYF. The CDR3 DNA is TGTGCCAGCAGCCAAAGAGACGGGGGGGCCATCTACGAGCAGTACTTC.

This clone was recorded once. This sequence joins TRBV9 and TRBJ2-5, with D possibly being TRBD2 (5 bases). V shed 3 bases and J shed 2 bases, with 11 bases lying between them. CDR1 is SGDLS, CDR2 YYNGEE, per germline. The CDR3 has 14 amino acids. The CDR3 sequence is CASSASGIQETQYF. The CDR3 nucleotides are TGTGCCAGCAGCGCCTCCGGGATACAAGAGACCCAGTACTTC.

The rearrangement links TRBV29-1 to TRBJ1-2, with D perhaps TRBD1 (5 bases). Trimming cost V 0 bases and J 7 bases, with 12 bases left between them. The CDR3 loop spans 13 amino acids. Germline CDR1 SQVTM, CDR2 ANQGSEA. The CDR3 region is CSVEDGREAGYTF. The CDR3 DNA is TGCAGCGTTGAAGACGGCAGGGAGGCTGGCTACACCTTC.

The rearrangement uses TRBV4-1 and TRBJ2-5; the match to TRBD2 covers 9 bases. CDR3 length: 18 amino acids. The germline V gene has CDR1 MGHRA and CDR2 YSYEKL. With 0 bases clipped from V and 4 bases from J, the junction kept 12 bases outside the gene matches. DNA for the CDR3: TGCGCCAGCAGCCAAGATAGTGCGGGGGGGCCTTTTAGAGAGACCCAGTACTTC. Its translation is CASSQDSAGGPFRETQYF.